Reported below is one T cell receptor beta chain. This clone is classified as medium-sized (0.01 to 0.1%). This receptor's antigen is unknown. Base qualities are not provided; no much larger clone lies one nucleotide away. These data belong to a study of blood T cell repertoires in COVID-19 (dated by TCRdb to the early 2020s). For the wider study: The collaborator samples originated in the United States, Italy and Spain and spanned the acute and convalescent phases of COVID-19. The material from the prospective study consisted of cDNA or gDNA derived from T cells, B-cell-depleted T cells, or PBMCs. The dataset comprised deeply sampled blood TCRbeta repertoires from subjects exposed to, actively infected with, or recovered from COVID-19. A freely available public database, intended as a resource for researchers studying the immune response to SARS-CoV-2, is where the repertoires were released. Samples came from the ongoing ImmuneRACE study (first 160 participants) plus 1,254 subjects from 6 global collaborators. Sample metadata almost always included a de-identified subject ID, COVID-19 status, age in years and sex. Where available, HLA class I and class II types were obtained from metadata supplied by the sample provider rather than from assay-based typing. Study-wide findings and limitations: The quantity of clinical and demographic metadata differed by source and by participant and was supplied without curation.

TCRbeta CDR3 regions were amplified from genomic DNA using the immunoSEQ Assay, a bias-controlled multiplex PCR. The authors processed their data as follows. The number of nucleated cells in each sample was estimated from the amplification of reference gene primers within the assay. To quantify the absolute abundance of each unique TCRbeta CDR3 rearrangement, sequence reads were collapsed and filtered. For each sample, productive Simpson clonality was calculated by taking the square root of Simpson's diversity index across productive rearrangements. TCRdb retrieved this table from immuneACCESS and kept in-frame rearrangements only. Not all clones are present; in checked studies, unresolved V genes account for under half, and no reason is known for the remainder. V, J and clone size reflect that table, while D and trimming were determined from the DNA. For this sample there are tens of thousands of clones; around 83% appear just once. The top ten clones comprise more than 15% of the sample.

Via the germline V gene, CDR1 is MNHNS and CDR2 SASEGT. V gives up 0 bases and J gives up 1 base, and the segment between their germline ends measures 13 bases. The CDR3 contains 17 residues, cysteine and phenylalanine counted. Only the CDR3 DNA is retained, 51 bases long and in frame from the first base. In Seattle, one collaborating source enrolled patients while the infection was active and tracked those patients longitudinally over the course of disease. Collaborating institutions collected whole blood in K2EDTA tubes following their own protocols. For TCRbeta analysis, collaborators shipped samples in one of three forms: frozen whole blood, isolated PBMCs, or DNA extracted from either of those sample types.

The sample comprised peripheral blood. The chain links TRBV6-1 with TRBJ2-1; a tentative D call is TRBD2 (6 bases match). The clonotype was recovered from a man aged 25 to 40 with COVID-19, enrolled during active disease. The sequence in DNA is TGTGCCAGCAGTGAAGCGCTGATCGGGAGTTCCTACAATGAGCAGTTCTTC. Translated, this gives CASSEALIGSSYNEQFF.